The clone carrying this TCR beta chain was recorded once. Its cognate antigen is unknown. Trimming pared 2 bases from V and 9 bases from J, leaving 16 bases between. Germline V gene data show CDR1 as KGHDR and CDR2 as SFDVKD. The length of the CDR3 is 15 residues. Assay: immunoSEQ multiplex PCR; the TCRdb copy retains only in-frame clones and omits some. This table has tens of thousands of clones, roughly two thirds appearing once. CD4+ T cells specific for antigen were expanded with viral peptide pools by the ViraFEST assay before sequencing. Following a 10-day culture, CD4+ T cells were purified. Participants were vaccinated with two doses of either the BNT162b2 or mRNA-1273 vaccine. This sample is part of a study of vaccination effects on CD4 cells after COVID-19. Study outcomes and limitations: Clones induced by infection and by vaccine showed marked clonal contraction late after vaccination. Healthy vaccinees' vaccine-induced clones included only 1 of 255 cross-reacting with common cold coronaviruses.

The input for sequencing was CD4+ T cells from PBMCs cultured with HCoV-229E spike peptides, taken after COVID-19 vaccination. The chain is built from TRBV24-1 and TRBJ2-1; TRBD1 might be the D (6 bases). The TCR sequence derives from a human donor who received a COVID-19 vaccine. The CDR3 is CATSDSWGLGFEQFF. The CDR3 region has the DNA TGTGCCACCAGTGATTCATGGGGGCTCGGGTTTGAGCAGTTCTTC.